This is a list of T cell receptor beta chains from one sample in a study of CD8 T cells in ankylosing spondylitis. Each CDR3 protein is one row after TCRdb ran MiXCR on the 5' RACE reads. The data show almost 250,000 distinct CDR3 sequences, 32% seen once. The sequenced material came from blood, either unsorted or a sorted T cell fraction (not recorded which). The source of these receptors is a male donor with ankylosing spondylitis or in good health (not recorded which). CDR3s include the opening cysteine and the closing phenylalanine or tryptophan. The order of the fields is clone size, D gene, J gene, V gene, CDR3 DNA, CDR3 protein. D genes are given only for firm matches. Expanded clones are given a class, and other clones once, few, many or no size at all.

clone_size: few; d_call: -; j_call: TRBJ2-3; v_call: TRBV7-3; cdr3_nt: TGTGCCAGCAGCTTAGTTGGTTTCCCAGATACGCAGTATTTT; cdr3_aa: CASSLVGFPDTQYF
clone_size: -; d_call: -; j_call: TRBJ2-2; v_call: TRBV29-1; cdr3_nt: TGCAGCGTTGAGGGGGAATCGAACACCGGGGAGCTGTTTTTT; cdr3_aa: CSVEGESNTGELFF
clone_size: few; d_call: -; j_call: TRBJ2-5; v_call: TRBV29-1; cdr3_nt: TGCAGCGTCATTAGGGCAGGGGAGGCCCAAGAGACCCAGTACTTC; cdr3_aa: CSVIRAGEAQETQYF
clone_size: -; d_call: -; j_call: TRBJ1-1; v_call: TRBV6-5; cdr3_nt: TGTGCCAGCAGTTACCTGATGAACACTGAAGCTTTCTTT; cdr3_aa: CASSYLMNTEAFF
clone_size: -; d_call: TRBD1; j_call: TRBJ2-1; v_call: TRBV7-8; cdr3_nt: TGTGCCAGCAGCCACCGGGACAGGGAGGGCGATGAGCAGTTCTTC; cdr3_aa: CASSHRDREGDEQFF
clone_size: -; d_call: -; j_call: TRBJ1-5; v_call: TRBV28; cdr3_nt: TGTGCCAGCAGTCACGCAGCGACTAGCAATCAGCCCCAGCATTTT; cdr3_aa: CASSHAATSNQPQHF
clone_size: -; d_call: -; j_call: TRBJ2-7; v_call: TRBV4-2; cdr3_nt: TGTGCCAGCAGCCAAGAAGGGTGGGACGGAAGCTCCTACGAGCAGTACTTC; cdr3_aa: CASSQEGWDGSSYEQYF
clone_size: -; d_call: -; j_call: TRBJ1-2; v_call: TRBV7-9; cdr3_nt: TGTGCCAGCAGCCGTGGGGGCTATGGCTACACCTTC; cdr3_aa: CASSRGGYGYTF
clone_size: -; d_call: -; j_call: TRBJ1-2; v_call: TRBV12-3/TRBV12-4; cdr3_nt: TGTGCCAGCAGTTCACCAGGGAGTTGGGAGGGCTACACCTTC; cdr3_aa: CASSSPGSWEGYTF
clone_size: -; d_call: -; j_call: TRBJ2-1; v_call: TRBV20-1; cdr3_nt: TGCAGTGCTAGGGGGGGTCTAGCGACCGCCTACAATGAGCAGTTCTTC; cdr3_aa: CSARGGLATAYNEQFF
clone_size: few; d_call: -; j_call: TRBJ2-3; v_call: TRBV12-3/TRBV12-4; cdr3_nt: TGTGCCAGCACCCACCAGGGAGGGGGCAGCACAGATACGCAGTATTTT; cdr3_aa: CASTHQGGGSTDTQYF
clone_size: -; d_call: -; j_call: TRBJ2-1; v_call: TRBV20-1; cdr3_nt: TGCAGTGCTCGGGGAGCTACACGGGCCGGATTCAATGAGCAGTTCTTC; cdr3_aa: CSARGATRAGFNEQFF
clone_size: -; d_call: -; j_call: TRBJ2-5; v_call: TRBV28; cdr3_nt: TGTGCCAGCAGTTCCGCTACCGTACCCCAAGAGACCCAGTACTTC; cdr3_aa: CASSSATVPQETQYF
clone_size: -; d_call: -; j_call: TRBJ2-3; v_call: TRBV7-8; cdr3_nt: TGTGCCAGCAGCTTAGGCAGCTCCAGCTGGACAGATACGCAGTATTTT; cdr3_aa: CASSLGSSSWTDTQYF
clone_size: -; d_call: -; j_call: TRBJ2-5; v_call: TRBV7-9; cdr3_nt: TGTGCCAGCAGCTCCCCGGAGACCCAGTACTTC; cdr3_aa: CASSSPETQYF
clone_size: -; d_call: -; j_call: TRBJ2-5; v_call: TRBV6-1; cdr3_nt: TGTGCCAGCAGTCCCATCCAAGAGACCCAGTACTTC; cdr3_aa: CASSPIQETQYF
clone_size: many; d_call: -; j_call: TRBJ1-5; v_call: TRBV12-3/TRBV12-4; cdr3_nt: TGTGCCAGCAGTTTTTCAGGGGGCAATCAGCCCCAGCATTTT; cdr3_aa: CASSFSGGNQPQHF
clone_size: few; d_call: TRBD2; j_call: TRBJ2-1; v_call: TRBV29-1; cdr3_nt: TGCAGCGCCGGACTAGCGGGGGACTCCTACAATGAGCAGTTCTTC; cdr3_aa: CSAGLAGDSYNEQFF
clone_size: -; d_call: TRBD2; j_call: TRBJ2-1; v_call: TRBV7-2; cdr3_nt: TGTGCCAGCAGCTTAGGGACTAGTCGATTTGTCAATGAGCAGTTCTTC; cdr3_aa: CASSLGTSRFVNEQFF
clone_size: -; d_call: -; j_call: TRBJ2-3; v_call: TRBV10-3; cdr3_nt: TGTGCCACCTCAGGGGAGCGAGATACGCAGTATTTT; cdr3_aa: CATSGERDTQYF
clone_size: -; d_call: -; j_call: TRBJ2-3; v_call: TRBV20-1; cdr3_nt: TGCAGTGCTAGCGGGCCGACTAGCACAGATACGCAGTATTTT; cdr3_aa: CSASGPTSTDTQYF
clone_size: -; d_call: TRBD1; j_call: TRBJ1-2; v_call: TRBV20-1; cdr3_nt: TGCAGTGCAAGGACAGGACTTAGGAACTATGGCTACACCTTC; cdr3_aa: CSARTGLRNYGYTF
clone_size: -; d_call: TRBD1; j_call: TRBJ2-2; v_call: TRBV20-1; cdr3_nt: TGCAGTGCTAAGGGACAGACGAACACCGGGGAGCTGTTTTTT; cdr3_aa: CSAKGQTNTGELFF
clone_size: few; d_call: TRBD1; j_call: TRBJ1-2; v_call: TRBV20-1; cdr3_nt: TGCAGTGCTAGATACAGATCGGGACAGGGGCGAGATGGCTACACCTTC; cdr3_aa: CSARYRSGQGRDGYTF
clone_size: few; d_call: TRBD1; j_call: TRBJ1-3; v_call: TRBV12-3/TRBV12-4; cdr3_nt: TGTGCCAGCATTGCGGACAGGGCTAGAAACACCATATATTTT; cdr3_aa: CASIADRARNTIYF
clone_size: -; d_call: -; j_call: TRBJ2-5; v_call: TRBV29-1; cdr3_nt: TGCAGCGTTAGAGGGGGACAAGAGACCCAGTACTTC; cdr3_aa: CSVRGGQETQYF
clone_size: -; d_call: TRBD1; j_call: TRBJ1-1; v_call: TRBV6-5; cdr3_nt: TGTGCCAGCAGTTACCCGGGACAGGCGACTGAAGCTTTCTTT; cdr3_aa: CASSYPGQATEAFF
clone_size: -; d_call: -; j_call: TRBJ2-2; v_call: TRBV15; cdr3_nt: TGTGCCACCAGCAGGTCTAGGAACACCGGGGAGCTGTTTTTT; cdr3_aa: CATSRSRNTGELFF
clone_size: -; d_call: -; j_call: TRBJ1-2; v_call: TRBV10-3; cdr3_nt: TGTGCCATCCCCCACCGACAGACGGGCTATGGCTACACCTTC; cdr3_aa: CAIPHRQTGYGYTF
clone_size: -; d_call: TRBD1; j_call: TRBJ2-2; v_call: TRBV20-1; cdr3_nt: TGCAGCGCCGACAGGGGGAGGAACACCGGGGAGCTGTTTTTT; cdr3_aa: CSADRGRNTGELFF
clone_size: few; d_call: -; j_call: TRBJ1-1; v_call: TRBV12-3/TRBV12-4; cdr3_nt: TGTGCCAGCAGTTCCCATTACCAGGGTGCTGAAGCTTTCTTT; cdr3_aa: CASSSHYQGAEAFF
clone_size: few; d_call: -; j_call: TRBJ2-7; v_call: TRBV15; cdr3_nt: TGTGCCACCAGCAGAGATCCAGGGATCCTCTACGAGCAGTACTTC; cdr3_aa: CATSRDPGILYEQYF
clone_size: -; d_call: -; j_call: TRBJ1-4; v_call: TRBV12-3/TRBV12-4; cdr3_nt: TGTGCCAGCACTCTAGCCCCCCGATTCGGACTGTTTTTT; cdr3_aa: CASTLAPRFGLFF
clone_size: few; d_call: TRBD1; j_call: TRBJ2-5; v_call: TRBV28; cdr3_nt: TGTGCCAGCACCCCGTGGGGGACAGGGGGCTCTGAGACCCAGTACTTC; cdr3_aa: CASTPWGTGGSETQYF
clone_size: few; d_call: TRBD2; j_call: TRBJ2-3; v_call: TRBV6-5; cdr3_nt: TGTGCCAGCAGTTACGGGGCGGCGGGGGTGCCAGATACGCAGTATTTT; cdr3_aa: CASSYGAAGVPDTQYF
clone_size: -; d_call: -; j_call: TRBJ2-1; v_call: TRBV20-1; cdr3_nt: TGCAGTGCTCGGACGTCCTCCCCAGCGATATCCTACAATGAGCAGTTCTTC; cdr3_aa: CSARTSSPAISYNEQFF
clone_size: once; d_call: -; j_call: TRBJ1-5; v_call: TRBV7-9; cdr3_nt: TGTGCCAGCAGCCGCGTGAGCGCCGAGGGGAGCAATCAGCCCCAGCATTTT; cdr3_aa: CASSRVSAEGSNQPQHF
clone_size: -; d_call: -; j_call: TRBJ1-1; v_call: TRBV10-2; cdr3_nt: TGCGCCAGCAGTGAAACGGCGCGCACTGAAGCTTTCTTT; cdr3_aa: CASSETARTEAFF
clone_size: -; d_call: TRBD1; j_call: TRBJ2-3; v_call: TRBV20-1; cdr3_nt: TGCAGTGCTAGCCGACAGGGTCTCCCAGATACGCAGTATTTT; cdr3_aa: CSASRQGLPDTQYF
clone_size: few; d_call: TRBD2; j_call: TRBJ2-7; v_call: TRBV6-1; cdr3_nt: TGTGCCAGCAGGCCGAGCGGGGGGGCTTCCCACGAGCAGTACTTC; cdr3_aa: CASRPSGGASHEQYF
clone_size: -; d_call: -; j_call: TRBJ2-5; v_call: TRBV28; cdr3_nt: TGTGCCAGCAGTTTACCCACAGCGTACCAAGAGACCCAGTACTTC; cdr3_aa: CASSLPTAYQETQYF
clone_size: -; d_call: -; j_call: TRBJ1-1; v_call: TRBV4-2; cdr3_nt: TGTGCCAGCAGCCAACGTCTGGGGGAAAACACTGAAGCTTTCTTT; cdr3_aa: CASSQRLGENTEAFF
clone_size: -; d_call: -; j_call: TRBJ2-5; v_call: TRBV5-1; cdr3_nt: TGCGCCAGCAGCTTGGTGTTGAGGGGGGAGACCCAGTACTTC; cdr3_aa: CASSLVLRGETQYF
clone_size: -; d_call: -; j_call: TRBJ2-3; v_call: TRBV21-1; cdr3_nt: TGTGCCAGCAGCAAAGTGTGGGGGAGCACAGATACGCAGTATTTT; cdr3_aa: CASSKVWGSTDTQYF
clone_size: few; d_call: TRBD1; j_call: TRBJ1-1; v_call: TRBV9; cdr3_nt: TGTGCCAGCAGCGCATACAGGGGAGACACTGAAGCTTTCTTT; cdr3_aa: CASSAYRGDTEAFF
clone_size: -; d_call: -; j_call: TRBJ1-2; v_call: TRBV12-3/TRBV12-4; cdr3_nt: TGTGCCAGCAGTTTGACCTCGGAGGGTAGCGGCTACACCTTC; cdr3_aa: CASSLTSEGSGYTF
clone_size: -; d_call: -; j_call: TRBJ1-6; v_call: TRBV20-1; cdr3_nt: TGCAGTGCTAGACCCCGGGACTTACCACCCCTCCACTTT; cdr3_aa: CSARPRDLPPLHF
clone_size: -; d_call: -; j_call: TRBJ1-4; v_call: TRBV18; cdr3_nt: TGTGCCAGCTCCCCCCGGAGCGCAGGTGAAAAACTGTTTTTT; cdr3_aa: CASSPRSAGEKLFF